The source of this T cell receptor (beta chain) is a study of blood T cell repertoires in COVID-19. As for the study in general: T cells, B-cell-depleted T cells, or PBMCs supplied cDNA or gDNA.

The V segment lost 6 bases and the J segment 4 bases; nucleotides outside the gene matches: 6. Per germline, CDR1 LGHDT and CDR2 YNNKEL (reference sequence). This CDR3 comprises 14 residues. Data came from immunoSEQ multiplex PCR; TCRdb stores just in-frame clones and leaves some out. Among 270,000 or so clones listed, nearly 90% were seen once. The chain joins TRBV3-1 (or the pseudogene TRBV3-2) to TRBJ2-3; 8 nucleotides line up with TRBD2. The sample comprised peripheral blood. The clonotype comes from a woman in her twenties or thirties with COVID-19, enrolled during active disease. The CDR3 region is CASSLRGGPDTQYF. The CDR3, as DNA: TGTGCCAGCAGTCTCCGGGGGGGGCCAGATACGCAGTATTTT.